This T cell receptor beta chain comes out of a study of metastatic and nonmetastatic thyroid tumors. In the study overall: The comparison covered peripheral blood and tumor or nodule tissue in malignant and benign thyroid patients.

With MiXCR, TCRdb reprocessed the PCR reads. The sample holds 30,000 to 40,000 clones, 35% seen once. CDR1 and CDR2 from the germline V gene are DFQATT and SNEGSKA (reference sequence). V gave up 7 bases and J gave up 4 bases; unmatched junction bases: 5. The CDR3 totals 13 residues. Findings and caveats of the study: Malignant thyroid tumors reportedly exceeded benign nodules significantly in TCR beta diversity, with the difference appearing in blood and tumor.

Thyroid surgery was performed in patients who had received no treatment beforehand. As to this clone: What it binds is unknown.

This receptor was identified in a female donor with papillary thyroid cancer or a benign thyroid nodule (not recorded which). Some clones in this sample may be carry-over from other donors' samples. Sequenced input: tumor tissue. V and J are TRBV20-1 and TRBJ1-1; 11 nucleotides match TRBD1. In nucleotides, the CDR3 is TGCAGTGTCCTCGGACAGGGGGCCACTGAAGCTTTCTTT. Protein sequence: CSVLGQGATEAFF.